A selection of T cell receptor beta chains follows, all from one sample in a study of cytomegalovirus exposure and HLA in healthy donors. The method was immunoSEQ multiplex PCR; TCRdb's version includes in-frame clones alone and lacks a portion of them. The sample carries about 160,000 clones, roughly four fifths recorded once. The sample taken for sequencing was PBMCs. The receptor set was obtained from a man between 50 and 59 years old in good health and CMV-seropositive. The CDR3 runs from the conserved cysteine through the conserved F or W. The D gene is left open where the match is weak. Clone size is not always given. Where it is, it says once, few, many or a class for expanded clones.

TRBV6-5	TRBJ2-1	.	.	CASSSYYNEQFF	TGTGCCAGCAGCTCCTACTACAATGAGCAGTTCTTC
TRBV7-3	TRBJ2-7	TRBD1	.	CASSLTGTGRYEQYF	TGTGCCAGCAGCTTAACTGGGACAGGTCGATACGAGCAGTACTTC
TRBV28	TRBJ2-1	.	.	CASSSPGPIRVNEQFF	TGTGCCAGCAGTTCTCCTGGACCAATCAGGGTCAATGAGCAGTTCTTC
TRBV4-2	TRBJ2-1	.	.	CASSQAPGVAYNEQFF	TGTGCCAGCAGCCAAGCCCCAGGGGTGGCCTACAATGAGCAGTTCTTC
TRBV2	TRBJ2-3	.	.	CASRPRRGGTDTQYF	TGTGCCAGCAGACCTCGACGGGGTGGCACAGATACGCAGTATTTT
TRBV30	TRBJ2-3	TRBD1	.	CAWEGTGVLNTQYF	TGTGCCTGGGAAGGGACAGGGGTACTGAATACGCAGTATTTT
TRBV7-9	TRBJ1-1	.	.	CASSLWDTNTEAFF	TGTGCCAGCAGCTTATGGGACACAAACACTGAAGCTTTCTTT
TRBV4-2	TRBJ1-5	.	.	CASSPGRNQPQHF	TGTGCCAGCAGCCCTGGGCGCAATCAGCCCCAGCATTTT
TRBV7-9	TRBJ2-5	TRBD1	.	CAYRGTGKETQYF	TGTGCCTATAGAGGGACAGGGAAAGAGACCCAGTACTTC
TRBV7-6	TRBJ2-1	.	.	CASSAQLPTQTNEQFF	TGTGCCAGCAGCGCCCAATTACCGACACAGACCAATGAGCAGTTCTTC
TRBV5-6	TRBJ1-3	.	once	CASSPSSPGDTIYF	TGTGCCAGCAGCCCTTCCTCCCCCGGGGACACCATATATTTT
TRBV6-5	TRBJ1-4	TRBD1	.	CASSYTQGDNEKLFF	TGTGCCAGCAGTTACACACAGGGGGATAATGAAAAACTGTTTTTT
TRBV28	TRBJ1-1	.	.	CATDSYNTEAFF	TGTGCCACGGACAGCTATAACACTGAAGCTTTCTTT
TRBV19	TRBJ2-7	.	.	CASSPGDRFPYEQYF	TGTGCCAGTAGCCCCGGCGACAGGTTCCCCTACGAGCAGTACTTC
TRBV6-5	TRBJ2-7	.	few	CASSYEESAYEQYF	TGTGCCAGCAGTTACGAAGAGTCGGCCTACGAGCAGTACTTC
TRBV11-2	TRBJ2-1	TRBD2	.	CASSDGSGSGGRDEQFF	TGTGCCAGCAGCGACGGAAGCGGGAGCGGGGGGCGGGATGAGCAGTTCTTC
TRBV20-1	TRBJ2-7	.	once	CSARAGWMAGF	TGCAGTGCTAGAGCAGGGTGGATGGCTGGCTTC
TRBV5-6	TRBJ1-5	.	.	CASSSGVPRGQPQHF	TGTGCCAGCAGCTCAGGGGTGCCCCGTGGTCAGCCCCAGCATTTT
TRBV7-8	TRBJ1-6	TRBD1	.	CASSLEGQVGNSPLHF	TGTGCCAGCAGCTTAGAGGGACAGGTTGGGAATTCACCCCTCCACTTT
TRBV6-5	TRBJ1-2	.	.	CASSSTTTHPNYGYTF	TGTGCCAGCAGTTCCACTACAACTCATCCTAACTATGGCTACACCTTC
TRBV6-5	TRBJ1-2	.	.	CASSWTDSDYGYTF	TGTGCCAGCAGTTGGACAGACTCGGACTATGGCTACACCTTC
TRBV5-1	TRBJ1-6	.	.	CASSASQGLWDNSPLHF	TGCGCCAGCAGCGCCTCACAGGGATTGTGGGATAATTCACCCCTCCACTTT
TRBV4-3	TRBJ1-2	TRBD1	.	CASSQVGQGRNYGYTF	TGCGCCAGCAGCCAAGTAGGACAGGGTAGAAACTATGGCTACACCTTC
TRBV15	TRBJ2-7	.	.	CATSRAGPYEQYF	TGTGCCACCAGCAGGGCTGGGCCCTACGAGCAGTACTTC
TRBV5-8	TRBJ2-3	TRBD1	.	CASSLAGQGFTDTQYF	TGTGCCAGCAGCTTGGCCGGACAGGGGTTCACAGATACGCAGTATTTT
TRBV18	TRBJ2-1	TRBD2	few	CASHGGGRAGEQFF	TGTGCCAGCCACGGAGGCGGGAGGGCCGGCGAGCAGTTCTTC
TRBV7-3	TRBJ2-1	TRBD2	.	CASSPRGARNEQFF	TGTGCCAGCAGCCCGCGGGGGGCGCGTAATGAGCAGTTCTTC
TRBV6-5	TRBJ2-7	TRBD1	.	CASTKKDRRYEQYF	TGTGCCAGCACCAAAAAGGACAGGCGCTACGAGCAGTACTTC
TRBV5-1	TRBJ2-1	TRBD2	.	CASTTSGRLDNEQFF	TGCGCCAGCACGACTAGCGGGAGATTAGACAATGAGCAGTTCTTC
TRBV7-7	TRBJ1-5	.	.	CASSLAGQDNQPQHF	TGTGCTAGCAGCTTAGCGGGACAAGATAATCAGCCCCAGCATTTT
TRBV5-6	TRBJ1-1	.	.	CASSLGAGDTEAFF	TGTGCCAGCAGCCTAGGGGCAGGGGACACTGAAGCTTTCTTT
TRBV7-6	TRBJ1-2	.	.	CASSLRTDYYGYTF	TGTGCCAGCAGCTTACGGACAGATTACTATGGCTACACCTTC
TRBV18	TRBJ1-1	.	.	CASLPLGDTEAFF	TGTGCCAGCTTACCACTAGGGGACACTGAAGCTTTCTTT
TRBV19	TRBJ1-5	TRBD1	.	CASSRNRDRTKSNQPQHF	TGTGCCAGTAGCAGGAACCGGGACAGGACCAAAAGCAATCAGCCCCAGCATTTT
TRBV7-9	TRBJ2-1	.	.	CASSLVGSGLYNEQFF	TGTGCCAGCAGCTTAGTGGGGTCAGGGCTCTACAATGAGCAGTTCTTC
TRBV7-2	TRBJ1-2	.	.	CASSSSQGGINYGYTF	TGTGCCAGCAGCTCCTCCCAGGGCGGTATAAACTATGGCTACACCTTC
TRBV6-5	TRBJ2-7	TRBD1	.	CASSKTGARTYEQYF	TGTGCCAGCAGTAAGACAGGGGCGAGAACCTACGAGCAGTACTTC
TRBV30	TRBJ1-5	.	.	CAWGLNSRQPQHF	TGTGCCTGGGGGCTCAATAGTCGTCAGCCCCAGCATTTT
TRBV29-1	TRBJ2-3	TRBD2	.	CSVAGGDTQYF	TGCAGCGTTGCGGGAGGAGATACGCAGTATTTT
TRBV9	TRBJ2-7	TRBD2	.	CASSVEGTSGGGDEQYF	TGTGCCAGCAGCGTAGAGGGGACTAGCGGGGGCGGGGACGAGCAGTACTTC
TRBV5-4	TRBJ2-1	TRBD2	.	CASSLGAGRGRYNEQFF	TGTGCCAGCAGCTTGGGAGCGGGAAGGGGTAGGTACAATGAGCAGTTCTTC
TRBV18	TRBJ2-7	TRBD2	.	CASSSTRGGTQGYEQYF	TGTGCCAGCTCATCAACCCGGGGGGGGACCCAGGGTTACGAGCAGTACTTC
TRBV28	TRBJ2-7	.	.	CASTGGSYEQYF	TGTGCCAGCACCGGAGGCTCCTACGAGCAGTACTTC
TRBV28	TRBJ1-5	TRBD1	.	CASSFPWTGGNQPQHF	TGTGCCAGCAGTTTCCCTTGGACAGGGGGCAATCAGCCCCAGCATTTT
TRBV19	TRBJ2-7	.	.	CASSIGGHPYEQYF	TGTGCCAGTAGTATCGGAGGGCACCCCTACGAGCAGTACTTC
TRBV6-1	TRBJ2-7	.	.	CATSPGLDPFYEQYF	TGTGCCACCTCCCCGGGTCTAGACCCTTTCTACGAGCAGTACTTC
TRBV30	TRBJ1-2	.	.	CAWSPRQGYTF	TGTGCCTGGAGTCCCCGACAGGGCTACACCTTC
TRBV19	TRBJ1-1	.	.	CASSIDPRGNTEAFF	TGTGCCAGTAGTATAGATCCCAGGGGAAACACTGAAGCTTTCTTT
TRBV28	TRBJ2-7	TRBD2	.	CASTVTSGVSYEQYF	TGTGCCAGCACCGTGACTAGCGGGGTCTCCTACGAGCAGTACTTC
TRBV29-1	TRBJ2-7	.	.	CSVETGVSYEQYF	TGCAGCGTTGAAACGGGGGTCTCCTACGAGCAGTACTTC
TRBV9	TRBJ2-3	.	.	CASSVVGAPTDTQYF	TGTGCCAGCAGCGTAGTAGGGGCCCCCACAGATACGCAGTATTTT
TRBV5-1	TRBJ2-7	TRBD1	.	CASNPSDRDPYEQYF	TGCGCCAGCAACCCTTCCGACAGGGACCCCTACGAGCAGTACTTC